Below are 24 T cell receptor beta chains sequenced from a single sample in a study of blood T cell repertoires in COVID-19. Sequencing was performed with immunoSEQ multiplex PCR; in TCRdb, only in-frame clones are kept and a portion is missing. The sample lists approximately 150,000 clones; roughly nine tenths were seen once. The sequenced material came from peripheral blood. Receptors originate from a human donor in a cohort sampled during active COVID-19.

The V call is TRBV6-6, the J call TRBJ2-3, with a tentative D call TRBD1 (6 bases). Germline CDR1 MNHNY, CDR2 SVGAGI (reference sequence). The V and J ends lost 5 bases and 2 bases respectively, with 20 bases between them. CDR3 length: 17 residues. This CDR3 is CASSQRDTQVPTDTQYF. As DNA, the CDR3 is TGTGCCAGCAGTCAACGGGACACCCAAGTCCCCACAGATACGCAGTATTTT.

The CDR3 loop is CASSPGVDTQYF. CDR3 nucleotide sequence: TGTGCCAGCAGCCCAGGGGTTGATACGCAGTATTTT. The rearrangement uses TRBV11-2 and TRBJ2-3, with D possibly TRBD1 on 6 matching bases. V was trimmed by 5 bases and J by 6 bases, leaving 9 bases between them. Looked up from germline, CDR1 is SGHAT and CDR2 is FQNNGV. This CDR3 contains 12 residues.

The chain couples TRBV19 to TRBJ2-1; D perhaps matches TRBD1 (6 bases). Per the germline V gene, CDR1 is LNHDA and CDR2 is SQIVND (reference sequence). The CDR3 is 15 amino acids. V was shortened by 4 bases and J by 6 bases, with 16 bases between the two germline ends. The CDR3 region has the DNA TGTGCCAGTAGTAGGGCGGACCAAGGGGGCAATGAGCAGTTCTTC. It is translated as CASSRADQGGNEQFF.

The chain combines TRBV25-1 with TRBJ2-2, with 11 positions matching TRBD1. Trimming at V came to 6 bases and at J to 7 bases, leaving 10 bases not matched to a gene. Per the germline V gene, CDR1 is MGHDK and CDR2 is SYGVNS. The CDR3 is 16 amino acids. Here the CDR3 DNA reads TGTGCCAGCAGCAAGGGACAGGGGGTTGGGGGCGGGGAGCTGTTTTTT. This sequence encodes CASSKGQGVGGGELFF.

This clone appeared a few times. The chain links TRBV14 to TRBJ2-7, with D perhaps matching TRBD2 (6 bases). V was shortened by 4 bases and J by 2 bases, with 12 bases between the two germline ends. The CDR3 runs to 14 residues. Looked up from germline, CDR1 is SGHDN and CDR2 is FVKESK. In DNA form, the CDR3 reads TGTGCCAGCAGCCCCGGGACTCGACCCTACGAGCAGTACTTC. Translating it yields CASSPGTRPYEQYF.

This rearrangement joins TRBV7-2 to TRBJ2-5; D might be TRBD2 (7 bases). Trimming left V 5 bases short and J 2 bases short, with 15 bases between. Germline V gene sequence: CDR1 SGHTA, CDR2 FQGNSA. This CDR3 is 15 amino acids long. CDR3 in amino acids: CASSKQRGAQETQYF. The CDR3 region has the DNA TGTGCCAGCAGCAAACAACGGGGGGCACAAGAGACCCAGTACTTC.

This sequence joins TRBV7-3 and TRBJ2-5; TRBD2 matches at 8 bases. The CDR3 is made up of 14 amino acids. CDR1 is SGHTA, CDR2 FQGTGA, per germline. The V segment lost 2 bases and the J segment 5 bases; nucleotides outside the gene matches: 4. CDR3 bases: TGTGCCAGCAGCTTATCGGGGGGGCGGGAGACCCAGTACTTC. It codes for CASSLSGGRETQYF.

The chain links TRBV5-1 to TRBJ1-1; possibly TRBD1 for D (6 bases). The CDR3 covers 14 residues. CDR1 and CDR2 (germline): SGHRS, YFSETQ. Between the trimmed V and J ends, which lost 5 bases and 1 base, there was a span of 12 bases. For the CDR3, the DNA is TGCGCCAGCAGGCAGGGGAGCGGGAACACTGAAGCTTTCTTT. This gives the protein CASRQGSGNTEAFF.

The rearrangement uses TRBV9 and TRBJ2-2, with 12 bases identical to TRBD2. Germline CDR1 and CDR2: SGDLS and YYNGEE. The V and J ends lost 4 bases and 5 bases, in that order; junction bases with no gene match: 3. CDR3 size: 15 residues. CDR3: CASSSTSGGTGELFF. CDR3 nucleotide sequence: TGTGCCAGCAGCTCCACTAGCGGGGGGACCGGGGAGCTGTTTTTT.

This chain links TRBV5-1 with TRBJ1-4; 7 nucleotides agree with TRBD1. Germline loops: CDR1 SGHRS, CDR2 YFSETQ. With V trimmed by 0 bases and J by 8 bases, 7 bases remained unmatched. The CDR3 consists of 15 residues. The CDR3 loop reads CASSLEGAVWEKLFF. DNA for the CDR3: TGCGCCAGCAGCTTGGAGGGGGCTGTTTGGGAAAAACTGTTTTTT. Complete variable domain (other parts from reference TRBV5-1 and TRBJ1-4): KAGVTQTPRYLIKTRGQQVTLSCSPISGHRSVSWYQQTPGQGLQFLFEYFSETQRNKGNFPGRFSGRQFSNSRSEMNVSTLELGDSALYLCASSLEGAVWEKLFFGSGTQLSVL.

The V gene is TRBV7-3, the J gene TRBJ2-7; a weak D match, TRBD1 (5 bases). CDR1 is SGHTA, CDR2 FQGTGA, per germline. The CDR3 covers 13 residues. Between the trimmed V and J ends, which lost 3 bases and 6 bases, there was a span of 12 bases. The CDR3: CASSFSRAGEQYF. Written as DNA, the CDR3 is TGTGCCAGCAGCTTTTCCAGGGCCGGCGAGCAGTACTTC.

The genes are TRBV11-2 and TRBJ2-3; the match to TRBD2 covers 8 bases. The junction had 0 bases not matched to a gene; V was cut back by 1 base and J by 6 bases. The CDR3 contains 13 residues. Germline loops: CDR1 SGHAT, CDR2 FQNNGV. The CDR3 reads CASSLAGGDTQYF. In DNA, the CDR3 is TGTGCCAGCAGCTTAGCGGGGGGGGATACGCAGTATTTT.

Here the CDR3 reads CASSEPGRKKKLFF. The CDR3 DNA reads as TGTGCCAGCAGTGAGCCAGGGCGGAAAAAAAAACTGTTTTTT. The gene calls are TRBV2 and TRBJ1-4, with D tentatively TRBD1 (5 bases). The ends were cut back, 3 bases at V and 9 bases at J, with 14 bases in the middle. The CDR3 extends over 14 amino acids. Germline values: CDR1 SNHLY, CDR2 FYNNEI.

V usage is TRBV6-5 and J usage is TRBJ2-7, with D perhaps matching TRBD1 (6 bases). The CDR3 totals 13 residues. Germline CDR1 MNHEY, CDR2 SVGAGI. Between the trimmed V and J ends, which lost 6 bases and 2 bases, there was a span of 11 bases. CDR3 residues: CASRRTATYEQYF. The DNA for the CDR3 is TGTGCCAGCAGGAGGACAGCTACCTACGAGCAGTACTTC.

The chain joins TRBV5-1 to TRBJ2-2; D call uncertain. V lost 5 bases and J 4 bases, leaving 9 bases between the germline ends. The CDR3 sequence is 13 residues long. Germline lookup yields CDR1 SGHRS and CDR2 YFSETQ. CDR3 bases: TGCGCCAGCAGATTCGACATCACCGGGGAGCTGTTTTTT. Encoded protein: CASRFDITGELFF.

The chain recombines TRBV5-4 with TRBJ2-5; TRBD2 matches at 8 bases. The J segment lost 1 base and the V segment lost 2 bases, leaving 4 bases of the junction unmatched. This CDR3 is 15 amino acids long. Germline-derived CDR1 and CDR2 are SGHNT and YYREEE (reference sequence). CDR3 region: CASSLSGGFQETQYF. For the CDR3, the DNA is TGTGCCAGCAGCTTAAGCGGGGGCTTCCAAGAGACCCAGTACTTC.

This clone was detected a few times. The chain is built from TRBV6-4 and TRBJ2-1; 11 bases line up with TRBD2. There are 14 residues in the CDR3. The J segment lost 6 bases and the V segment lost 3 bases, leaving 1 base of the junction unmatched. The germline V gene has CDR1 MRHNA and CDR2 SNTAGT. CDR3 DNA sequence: TGTGCCAGCAGTGATAGCGGGGGGGCCAATGAGCAGTTCTTC. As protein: CASSDSGGANEQFF.

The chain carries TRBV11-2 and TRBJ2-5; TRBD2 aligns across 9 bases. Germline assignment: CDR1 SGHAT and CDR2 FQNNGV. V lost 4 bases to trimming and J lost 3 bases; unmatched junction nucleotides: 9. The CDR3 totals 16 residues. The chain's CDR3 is CASSSSAGGREETQYF. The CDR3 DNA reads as TGTGCCAGCAGCTCATCTGCGGGGGGGAGGGAAGAGACCCAGTACTTC.

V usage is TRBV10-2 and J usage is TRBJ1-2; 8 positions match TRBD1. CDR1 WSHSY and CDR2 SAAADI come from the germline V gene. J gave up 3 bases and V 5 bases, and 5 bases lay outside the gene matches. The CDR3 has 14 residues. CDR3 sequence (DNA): TGCGCCAGCAGTCAGACAGGGGTTGACTATGGCTACACCTTC. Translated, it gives CASSQTGVDYGYTF.

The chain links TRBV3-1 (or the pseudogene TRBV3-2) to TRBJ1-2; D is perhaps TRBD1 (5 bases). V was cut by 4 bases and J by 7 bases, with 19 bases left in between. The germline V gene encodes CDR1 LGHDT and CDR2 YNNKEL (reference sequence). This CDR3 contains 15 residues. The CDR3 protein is CASSPRVRQGIGYTF. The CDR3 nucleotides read TGTGCCAGCAGCCCCCGTGTCCGGCAGGGTATTGGCTACACCTTC.

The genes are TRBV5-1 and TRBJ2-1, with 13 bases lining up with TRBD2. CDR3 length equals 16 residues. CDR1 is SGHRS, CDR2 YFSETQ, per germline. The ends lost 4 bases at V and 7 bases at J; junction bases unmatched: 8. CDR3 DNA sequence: TGCGCCAGCAGCCCCCTCCCGGGACTAGCGGGGAATGAGCAGTTCTTC. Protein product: CASSPLPGLAGNEQFF.

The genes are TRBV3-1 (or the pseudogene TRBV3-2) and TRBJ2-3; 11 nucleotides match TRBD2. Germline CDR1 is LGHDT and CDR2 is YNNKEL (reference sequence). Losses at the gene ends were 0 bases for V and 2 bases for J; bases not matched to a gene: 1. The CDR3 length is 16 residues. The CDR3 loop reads CASSQELAGDTDTQYF. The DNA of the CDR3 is TGTGCCAGCAGCCAAGAACTAGCGGGAGACACAGATACGCAGTATTTT.

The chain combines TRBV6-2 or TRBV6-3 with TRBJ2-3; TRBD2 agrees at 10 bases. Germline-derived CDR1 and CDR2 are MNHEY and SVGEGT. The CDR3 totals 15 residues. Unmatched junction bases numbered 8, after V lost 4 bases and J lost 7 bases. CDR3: CASSFKRGGLNTQYF. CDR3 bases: TGTGCCAGCAGTTTTAAGCGGGGGGGCCTGAATACGCAGTATTTT.

CDR3: CASSLRRTNYGYTF. The CDR3 nucleotides read TGTGCCAGCAGCCTCAGGCGTACTAACTATGGCTACACCTTC. The chain has TRBV6-5 and TRBJ1-2; no definite D call. Trimming cost V 6 bases and J 0 bases, with 11 bases left between them. Germline assignment: CDR1 MNHEY and CDR2 SVGAGI. The CDR3 runs to 14 residues.